This T cell receptor beta chain was recorded in a study of shared clonotypes between healthy human individuals. About this clone: The sample contains more than one DNA sequence encoding this CDR3.

CDR3 length equals 13 residues. In germline, CDR1 is WNHNN, CDR2 SYGVQD (reference sequence). The V end lost 3 bases, the J end lost 6 bases, and 11 bases lay between the germline ends. The deep-level immunoSEQ assay was used. The method was immunoSEQ multiplex PCR; TCRdb's version includes in-frame clones alone and lacks a portion of them. Of a few million clones listed, about 92% are singletons. The material sequenced was naive CD4+ T cells sorted from blood. This sample's subset: CD45RA+ positively selected. The chain recombines TRBV10-1 with TRBJ1-1; no clear D. The clonotype originates from a man younger than 35 in good health. CDR3 sequence: CASSERGSAEAFF. DNA for the CDR3: TGCGCCAGCAGTGAAAGAGGGTCTGCTGAAGCTTTCTTT.